This entry lists 4 T cell receptor beta chains sequenced from one sample in a study of cytomegalovirus exposure and HLA in healthy donors. PCR was performed using 60 Vbeta and 13 Jbeta primers. Profiled with immunoSEQ multiplex PCR; TCRdb holds only in-frame clones, not every one. The sample carries about 160,000 clones, almost 85% recorded once. Sequencing input: PBMCs. Receptor source: a man aged 30 to 45 in good health and CMV-seronegative.

Only one count was recorded for this clone. The gene calls are TRBV5-1 and TRBJ1-5; 8 bases are a match to TRBD1. V was clipped by 4 bases and J by 0 bases; unmatched bases: 12. In germline, CDR1 is SGHRS, CDR2 YFSETQ. CDR3 length equals 18 residues. The CDR3 reads CASSPGTGESYSNQPQHF. For the CDR3, the DNA is TGCGCCAGCAGCCCCGGGACAGGAGAGAGTTATAGCAATCAGCCCCAGCATTTT.

Points on this clone: Mismatch with germline at one junction end may stem from a read error. This chain joins TRBV7-2 and TRBJ2-3; the match to TRBD2 covers 9 bases. Germline V gene data show CDR1 as SGHTA and CDR2 as FQGNSA. The length of the CDR3 is 13 residues. CDR3 sequence (DNA): TGTGCCAGCAGCTTAGGTTCAGCGGGGGGTAAACATTTT. Translating it yields CASSLGSAGGKHF.

The sample holds a few counts of this clone. This chain connects TRBV5-6 to TRBJ2-6; the D gene is possibly TRBD1 (5 bases). Germline values: CDR1 SGHDT, CDR2 YYEEEE. The CDR3 runs to 17 residues. The V gene lost 0 bases and the J gene lost 1 base, with 11 bases spanning the gap. CDR3 DNA: TGTGCCAGCAGCTTGGTGACAGTCCCATCTGGGGCCAACGTCCTGACTTTC. This encodes CASSLVTVPSGANVLTF.

CDR3 loop: CASSEFRDRVSGNTIYF. The CDR3, as DNA: TGTGCCAGCAGTGAATTTCGGGACAGGGTCTCTGGAAACACCATATATTTT. The chain uses TRBV25-1 and TRBJ1-3; 9 bases fit TRBD1. The V segment lost 1 base and the J segment 0 bases; nucleotides outside the gene matches: 4. The germline gives CDR1 MGHDK, CDR2 SYGVNS. The CDR3 spans 17 residues.